The T cell receptor (beta chain) under discussion was sequenced for a study of CD8+CD57+ T cells in acquired aplastic anemia. Study-level background: DNA from sorted CD4+ and CD8+ cells averaged roughly 3.2 ug.

As for this clonotype: Antigen unknown. No conserved phenylalanine or tryptophan is present at the end of the CDR3, so a read error is the likely explanation.

CDR3 length: 12 amino acids. The V and J ends lost 7 bases and 10 bases, in that order; junction bases with no gene match: 1. The germline V gene encodes CDR1 LNHDA and CDR2 SQIVND (reference sequence). The template for TCR beta VDJ and CDR3 sequence profiling was genomic DNA. TCRdb re-analysed the reads in MiXCR, keeping a single row per CDR3 protein. The table includes 400,000 to 450,000 distinct CDR3 sequences, about two thirds detected once. Study findings and constraints: Comparison of patients with controls identified approximately 28 shared CD8+ CDR3 sequences.

This sequence originates from a human donor in good health, serving as a control. The chain carries TRBV19 and TRBJ2-1, with 13 bases that match TRBD2. Sample: sorted CD4+, CD8+, or CD8+CD57+ T cells (not recorded which) from PBMCs. The CDR3: CASKTSGGEQFL. The CDR3 bases are TGTGCCAGTAAGACTAGCGGGGGGGAGCAGTTCCTC.